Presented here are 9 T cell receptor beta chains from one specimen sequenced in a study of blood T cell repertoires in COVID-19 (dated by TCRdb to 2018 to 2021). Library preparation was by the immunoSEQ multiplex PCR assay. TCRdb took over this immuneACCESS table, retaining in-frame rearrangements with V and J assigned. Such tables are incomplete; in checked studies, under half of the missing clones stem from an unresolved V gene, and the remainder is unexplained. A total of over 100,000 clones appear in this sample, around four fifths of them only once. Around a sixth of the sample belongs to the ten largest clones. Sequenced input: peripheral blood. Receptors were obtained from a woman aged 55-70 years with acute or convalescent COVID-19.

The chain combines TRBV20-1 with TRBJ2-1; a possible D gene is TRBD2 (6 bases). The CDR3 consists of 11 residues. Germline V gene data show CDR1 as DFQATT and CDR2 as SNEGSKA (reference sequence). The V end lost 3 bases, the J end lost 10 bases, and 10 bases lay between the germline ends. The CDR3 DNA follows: TGCAGTGCTAGGCAGCGGGTAGAGCAGTTCTTC. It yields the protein CSARQRVEQFF.

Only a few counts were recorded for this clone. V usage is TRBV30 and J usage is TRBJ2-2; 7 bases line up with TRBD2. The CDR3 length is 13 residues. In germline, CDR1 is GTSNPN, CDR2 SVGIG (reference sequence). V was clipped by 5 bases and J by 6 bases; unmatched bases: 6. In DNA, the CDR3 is TGTGCCTGGGAATCCGGGGGGTCCGGGGAGCTGTTTTTT. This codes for CAWESGGSGELFF.

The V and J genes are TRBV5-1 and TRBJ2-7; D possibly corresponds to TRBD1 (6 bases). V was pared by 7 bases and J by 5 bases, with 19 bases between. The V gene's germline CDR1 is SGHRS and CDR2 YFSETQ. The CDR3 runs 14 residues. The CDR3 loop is CASFEDSNAHEQYF. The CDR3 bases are TGCGCCAGCTTTGAGGACAGTAACGCCCACGAGCAGTACTTC. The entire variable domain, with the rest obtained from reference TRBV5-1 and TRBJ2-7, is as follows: KAGVTQTPRYLIKTRGQQVTLSCSPISGHRSVSWYQQTPGQGLQFLFEYFSETQRNKGNFPGRFSGRQFSNSRSEMNVSTLELGDSALYLCASFEDSNAHEQYFGPGTRLTVT.

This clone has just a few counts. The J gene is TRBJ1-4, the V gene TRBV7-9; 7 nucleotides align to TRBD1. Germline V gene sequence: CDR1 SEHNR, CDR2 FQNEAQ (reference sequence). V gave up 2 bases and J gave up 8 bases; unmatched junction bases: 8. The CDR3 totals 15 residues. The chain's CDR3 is CASSLLRQGEEKLFF. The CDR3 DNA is TGTGCCAGCAGCTTACTCCGACAGGGAGAGGAAAAACTGTTTTTT.

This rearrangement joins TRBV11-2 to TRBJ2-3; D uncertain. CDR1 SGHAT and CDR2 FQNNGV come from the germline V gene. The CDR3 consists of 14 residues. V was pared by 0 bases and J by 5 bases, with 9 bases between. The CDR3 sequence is CASSLDWAKDTQYF. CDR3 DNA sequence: TGTGCCAGCAGCTTAGATTGGGCCAAAGATACGCAGTATTTT.

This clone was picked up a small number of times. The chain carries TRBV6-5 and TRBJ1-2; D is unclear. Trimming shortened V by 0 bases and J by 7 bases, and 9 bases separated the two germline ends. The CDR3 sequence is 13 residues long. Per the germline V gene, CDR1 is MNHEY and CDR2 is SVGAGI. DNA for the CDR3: TGTGCCAGCAGTTACTCGATGGCCACTGGCTACACCTTC. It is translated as CASSYSMATGYTF.

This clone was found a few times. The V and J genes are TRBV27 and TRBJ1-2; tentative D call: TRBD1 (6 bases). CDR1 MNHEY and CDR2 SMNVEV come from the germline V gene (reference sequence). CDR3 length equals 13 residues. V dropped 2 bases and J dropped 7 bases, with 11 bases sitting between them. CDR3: CASSLQGIGGYTF. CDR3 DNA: TGTGCCAGCAGTTTACAGGGGATTGGTGGCTACACCTTC.

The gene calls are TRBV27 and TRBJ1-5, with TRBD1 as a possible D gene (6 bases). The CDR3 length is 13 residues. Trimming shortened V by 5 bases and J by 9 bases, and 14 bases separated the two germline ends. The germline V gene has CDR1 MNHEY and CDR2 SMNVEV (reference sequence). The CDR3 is CASSRPGGGPQHF. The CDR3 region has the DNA TGTGCCAGCAGTCGCCCGGGGGGCGGGCCCCAGCATTTT.

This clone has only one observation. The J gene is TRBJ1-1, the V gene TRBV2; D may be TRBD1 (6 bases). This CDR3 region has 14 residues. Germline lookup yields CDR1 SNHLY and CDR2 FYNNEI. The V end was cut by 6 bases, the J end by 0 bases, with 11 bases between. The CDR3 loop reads CASSHRDLNTEAFF. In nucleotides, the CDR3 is TGTGCCAGCAGCCACAGGGACCTGAACACTGAAGCTTTCTTT.